The sequence of this T cell receptor beta chain was determined in a study of T cell changes during pregnancy in multiple sclerosis (dated by TCRdb to the late 2010s). Broadly, across the study: The study examined how the T cell repertoire changed over the course of pregnancy in women with multiple sclerosis.

The germline V gene (reference sequence) provides CDR1 LNHDA and CDR2 SQIVND. From the cysteine through the phenylalanine, the CDR3 covers 13 amino acids. This entry keeps only the CDR3 DNA: 39 bases, framed from base 1. V is pruned by 2 bases and J by 7 bases, leaving 2 bases of the junction without a gene match. Of note for this clone: The antigen it recognizes is unknown. Base qualities are missing; no much larger clone stands one base away.

The library was prepared using the immunoSEQ multiplex PCR assay. The table was pulled from immuneACCESS by TCRdb, which kept in-frame rearrangements only. Such tables lose some clones; where checked, under half of the loss comes from unresolved V genes, and the rest has no known cause. The table for this sample lists approximately 53,000 clones; about 90% of them were counted only once. Of the sample, roughly 0.61% falls within the top ten clones. The specimen was CD4+ T cells from peripheral blood mononuclear cells, collected after pregnancy. This chain joins TRBV19 to TRBJ2-1; TRBD2 aligns with 7 central bases. The sequence derives from a female donor in good health, enrolled as a control in a pregnancy study. The DNA is TGTGCCAGTAGTATACAGGGAGGGAATGAGCAGTTCTTC. The resulting protein is CASSIQGGNEQFF.